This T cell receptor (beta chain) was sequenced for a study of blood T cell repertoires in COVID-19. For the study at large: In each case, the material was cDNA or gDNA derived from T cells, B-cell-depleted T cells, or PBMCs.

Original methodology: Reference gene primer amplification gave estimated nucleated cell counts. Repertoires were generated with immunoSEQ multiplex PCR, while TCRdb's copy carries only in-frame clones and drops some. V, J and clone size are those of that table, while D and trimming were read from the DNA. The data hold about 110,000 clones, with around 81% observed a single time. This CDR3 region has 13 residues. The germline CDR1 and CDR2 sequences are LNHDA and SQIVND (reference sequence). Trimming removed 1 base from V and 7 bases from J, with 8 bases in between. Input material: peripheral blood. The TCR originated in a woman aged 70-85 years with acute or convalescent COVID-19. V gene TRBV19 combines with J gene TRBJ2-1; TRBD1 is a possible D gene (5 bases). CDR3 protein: CASSIAGSNEQFF. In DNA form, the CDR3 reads TGTGCCAGTAGTATAGCAGGGTCAAATGAGCAGTTCTTC.